This T cell receptor (beta chain) was captured by sequencing in a study of T cells after yellow fever vaccination. CDR3 length equals 17 residues. In germline, CDR1 is LNHNV, CDR2 YYDKDF (reference sequence). V lost 5 bases to trimming and J lost 2 bases; unmatched junction nucleotides: 12. Using its own MiXCR run on the 5' RACE reads, TCRdb lists one record per CDR3 protein. The sample contains a few hundred thousand distinct CDR3 sequences, 17% of which appear only once. J is TRBJ2-5 and V is TRBV15; 9 bases are a match to TRBD2. The sequencing used PBMCs, collected more than 4 days after the first yellow fever vaccination. This clonotype was obtained from a man younger than 35 who received the YFV17D yellow fever vaccine. CDR3 loop: CATSSGATSGKQETQYF. CDR3 sequence (DNA): TGTGCCACCAGCTCTGGGGCGACTAGCGGAAAACAAGAGACCCAGTACTTC.